The 6 T cell receptor beta chains presented below share a single source sample, sequenced in a study of T-cell memory formation after mild COVID-19. One entry per CDR3 protein, called by TCRdb with MiXCR from the 5' RACE reads. Of under 450,000 distinct CDR3 sequences listed, roughly an eighth are singletons. The sample was PBMCs or a T cell subset sorted from them (not recorded which). These receptors were taken from a man between 18 and 35 years old who had mild COVID-19 (a few samples of this study predate the infection). Cell type and time point are not known.

This clonotype came up a few times. The chain links TRBV5-1 to TRBJ1-2, with TRBD1 identical over 8 bases. The CDR3 is 16 residues long. V gave up 4 bases and J gave up 0 bases; unmatched junction bases: 8. CDR1 is SGHRS and CDR2 is YFSETQ in the germline V gene. The CDR3 is CASSPGTGVANYGYTF. The CDR3 bases are TGCGCCAGCAGCCCGGGGACAGGAGTAGCTAACTATGGCTACACCTTC. Full variable domain (rest looked up from reference TRBV5-1 and TRBJ1-2): KAGVTQTPRYLIKTRGQQVTLSCSPISGHRSVSWYQQTPGQGLQFLFEYFSETQRNKGNFPGRFSGRQFSNSRSEMNVSTLELGDSALYLCASSPGTGVANYGYTFGSGTRLTVV.

The DNA for the CDR3 is TGCGCCAGCAGCTTGACCCCGGGGACAGAGACCCAGTACTTC. It encodes CASSLTPGTETQYF. J is TRBJ2-5 and V is TRBV5-1, with D perhaps TRBD1 or TRBD2 (5 bases each). CDR3 size: 14 residues. Trimming left V 1 base short and J 4 bases short, with 11 bases between. Germline V CDR1 and CDR2: SGHRS, YFSETQ.

Note on this clonotype: Germline and junction disagree at one end, which may indicate a read error. The chain couples TRBV7-9 to TRBJ2-5; D perhaps matches TRBD2 (7 bases). Looked up from germline, CDR1 is SEHNR and CDR2 is FQNEAQ (reference sequence). There are 16 residues in the CDR3. This chain's CDR3 is CASSTAGGGYQETHYF. The CDR3 DNA sequence: TGTGCCAGCAGCACCGCGGGCGGGGGCTACCAAGAGACCCATTACTTC.

The CDR3 coding sequence is TGTGCCAGCAGCTTATTAGGGCCCGGGGAGACCCAGTACTTC. The encoded protein is CASSLLGPGETQYF. This sequence joins TRBV7-2 and TRBJ2-5; D call uncertain. Trimming removed 2 bases from V and 5 bases from J, with 12 bases in between. Germline V gene lookup returns CDR1 SGHTA and CDR2 FQGNSA. This CDR3 region has 14 residues. Supplemented by reference TRBV7-2 and TRBJ2-5, the full variable domain reads GAGVSQSPSNKVTEKGKDVELRCDPISGHTALYWYRQSLGQGLEFLIYFQGNSAPDKSGLPSDRFSAERTGGSVSTLTIQRTQQEDSAVYLCASSLLGPGETQYFGPGTRLLVL.

This clonotype was counted a few times. V is TRBV2 and J is TRBJ2-3; D is perhaps TRBD2 (6 bases). The germline V gene has CDR1 SNHLY and CDR2 FYNNEI. This CDR3 has 14 amino acids. The germline V and J ends were trimmed by 6 bases and 1 base, with 11 bases remaining between them. The CDR3 reads CASRRAGRTDTQYF. As DNA, the CDR3 is TGTGCCAGCAGGCGAGCGGGTCGCACAGATACGCAGTATTTT.

For this clonotype: Germline and junction disagree at one end, which may indicate a read error. V gene TRBV7-7 combines with J gene TRBJ2-5, with TRBD1 identical over 8 bases. Germline lookup yields CDR1 SSHAT and CDR2 FNYEAQ (reference sequence). This CDR3 comprises 15 residues. DNA of the CDR3: TGTGCTAGCAGCCCAGGGACAGGACCTCAAGAGACCCAGTACTTC. This translates into CASSPGTGPQETQYF.